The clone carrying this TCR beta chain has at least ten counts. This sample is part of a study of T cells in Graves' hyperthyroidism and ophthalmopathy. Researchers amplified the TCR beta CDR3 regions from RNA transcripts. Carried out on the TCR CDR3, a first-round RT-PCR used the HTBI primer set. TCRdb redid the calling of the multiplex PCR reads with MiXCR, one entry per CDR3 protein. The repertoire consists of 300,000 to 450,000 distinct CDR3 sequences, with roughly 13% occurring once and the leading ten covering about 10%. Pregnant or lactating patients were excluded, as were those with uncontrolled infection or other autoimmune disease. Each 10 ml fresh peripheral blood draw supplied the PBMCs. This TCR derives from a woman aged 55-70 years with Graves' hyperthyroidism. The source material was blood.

The CDR3 coding sequence is TGTGCCAGCTCACACGGGACAGGGAAGGGCACAGATACGCAGTATTTT. Translated: CASSHGTGKGTDTQYF. The genes are TRBV18 and TRBJ2-3, with TRBD1 identical over 9 bases. Trimming took 4 bases from V and 1 from J; bases not matched to a gene: 6. CDR3 length equals 16 residues. The germline V gene has CDR1 KGHSH and CDR2 LQKENI.